This note documents a single TCR beta chain sequence. Its antigen is not yet known. Within one base of it there is no much larger clone, and no base qualities were kept. The data derive from a study of T cell changes during pregnancy in multiple sclerosis (dated by TCRdb to the late 2010s). Context from the whole study: Changes in the T cell repertoire over the course of pregnancy were examined in this study in women with multiple sclerosis.

The protocol used for the library was the immunoSEQ multiplex PCR assay. Entries here come from immuneACCESS through TCRdb and include only in-frame sequences with V and J called. Some clones fail to appear in such tables; in the studies checked, an unresolved V gene covers under half of the shortfall, and the cause of the remainder is unknown. This sample lists over 50,000 clones; 93% were detected once. About 2% of the sample rests with the top ten. The V and J ends are trimmed by 6 bases and 1 base, leaving 11 bases between them. Counted from cysteine to phenylalanine, this CDR3 has 14 amino acids. Of all the DNA, just the CDR3 is kept, 42 bases in frame from base 1. The germline V gene (reference sequence) supplies CDR1 MNHEY and CDR2 SMNVEV.

The chain is made from TRBV27 and TRBJ2-3, and possibly TRBD2, on 6 matching bases. The source is a female donor with multiple sclerosis, enrolled in a pregnancy study. The sample was peripheral blood, taken in the second trimester of pregnancy. The sequence in DNA is TGTGCCAGCAGCATACTAGCAGGCACAGATACGCAGTATTTT. This codes for CASSILAGTDTQYF.